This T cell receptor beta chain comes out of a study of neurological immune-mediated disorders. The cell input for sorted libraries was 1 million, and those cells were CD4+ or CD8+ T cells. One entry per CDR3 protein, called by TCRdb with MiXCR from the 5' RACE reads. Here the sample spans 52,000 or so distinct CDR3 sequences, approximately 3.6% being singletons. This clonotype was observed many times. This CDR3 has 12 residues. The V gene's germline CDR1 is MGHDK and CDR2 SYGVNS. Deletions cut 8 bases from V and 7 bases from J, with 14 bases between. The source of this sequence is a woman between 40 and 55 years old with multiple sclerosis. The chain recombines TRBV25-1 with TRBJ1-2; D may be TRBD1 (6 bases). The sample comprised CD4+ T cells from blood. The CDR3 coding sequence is TGTGCCAGCCGGTCGGGGGCCCTTGGCTACACCTTC. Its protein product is CASRSGALGYTF.